What follows describes a single T cell receptor (beta chain). The data derive from a study of blood T cell repertoires in COVID-19. Whole-study context: PBMCs, B-cell-depleted T cells, or T cells were the source of the cDNA or gDNA that made up the material.

Participant reports of clinical history set cohort assignment. CDR3 length: 14 residues. V was pared by 2 bases and J by 6 bases, with 11 bases between. The germline V gene has CDR1 MNHEY and CDR2 SMNVEV (reference sequence). As originally analysed: Estimation of nucleated cell counts was performed using reference gene primer amplification. Profiling relied on immunoSEQ multiplex PCR, and the TCRdb table lists in-frame clones only, not all of them. V and J calls and clone size come straight from that table; D and trimming were deduced from the DNA. This sample has about 400,000 clones, with roughly nine tenths found just once.

The sample comprised PBMCs or T cells enriched from blood (not recorded which). The clonotype comes from a woman in her 30s who had recovered from COVID-19. The chain carries TRBV27 and TRBJ1-5, with D tentatively TRBD1 (5 bases). CDR3 DNA sequence: TGTGCCAGCAGTTTAGGCAGGGAGGTTCAGCCCCAGCATTTT. Translation gives CASSLGREVQPQHF.